Listed here are 23 T cell receptor beta chains from one sample, sequenced in a study of blood T cell repertoires in COVID-19. The protocol was immunoSEQ multiplex PCR, while the TCRdb copy is restricted to in-frame clones and leaves out a portion. The table records some 100,000 clones, 65% to 90% of them present only once. Sequencing was performed on PBMCs or T cells enriched from blood (not recorded which). The receptors come from a woman between 50 and 59 years old who had recovered from COVID-19.

The genes are TRBV2 and TRBJ2-1; 14 nucleotides match TRBD2. Trimming took 8 bases from V and 9 from J; bases not matched to a gene: 9. The CDR3 totals 15 residues. Germline loops: CDR1 SNHLY, CDR2 FYNNEI. This chain's CDR3 is CASGPTSGGAAEQFF. CDR3 DNA: TGTGCCAGCGGCCCGACTAGCGGGGGGGCGGCTGAGCAGTTCTTC.

This chain links TRBV11-2 with TRBJ2-5, with 13 bases aligning to TRBD2. Germline-derived CDR1 and CDR2 are SGHAT and FQNNGV. V was pared by 5 bases and J by 2 bases, with 8 bases of the junction left unmatched. The CDR3 runs to 17 residues. The CDR3 region is CASSPRLAGGGQETQYF. In DNA form, the CDR3 reads TGTGCCAGCAGCCCCAGACTAGCGGGGGGTGGGCAAGAGACCCAGTACTTC.

This rearrangement joins TRBV5-1 to TRBJ1-4, with 12 positions matching TRBD1. The ends lost 2 bases at V and 2 bases at J; junction bases unmatched: 7. The length of the CDR3 is 18 residues. Per the germline V gene, CDR1 is SGHRS and CDR2 is YFSETQ. The CDR3 DNA follows: TGCGCCAGCAGCTTTGGCCGGGACAGGGGGCAGACTAATGAAAAACTGTTTTTT. It yields the protein CASSFGRDRGQTNEKLFF.

The chain has TRBV6-1 and TRBJ1-2; D might be TRBD1 (5 bases). There are 13 residues in the CDR3. Trimming shortened V by 2 bases and J by 8 bases, and 12 bases separated the two germline ends. The germline gives CDR1 MNHNS, CDR2 SASEGT. CDR3 loop: CASSELGGYGYTF. As DNA, the CDR3 is TGTGCCAGCAGTGAATTGGGGGGGTACGGCTACACCTTC.

The chain joins TRBV7-7 to TRBJ2-3, with 7 bases that match TRBD1. The length of the CDR3 is 15 residues. The J segment lost 1 base and the V segment lost 5 bases, leaving 6 bases of the junction unmatched. Germline CDR1 is SSHAT and CDR2 is FNYEAQ (reference sequence). CDR3 sequence (DNA): TGTGCCAGCAGCCGGGACAGTACGGGCACAGATACGCAGTATTTT. Translating it yields CASSRDSTGTDTQYF.

The chain recombines TRBV28 with TRBJ2-5; 7 bases line up with TRBD1. After removal of 4 bases from V and 4 bases from J, the junction contained 3 bases not matched to a gene. The CDR3 has 13 amino acids. Germline CDR1 and CDR2: MDHEN and SYDVKM. The CDR3 bases are TGTGCCAGCAGTTCAGACAGGGTAGAGACCCAGTACTTC. This translates into CASSSDRVETQYF.

The gene calls are TRBV9 and TRBJ2-1; perhaps TRBD2 as D (6 bases). CDR1 is SGDLS and CDR2 is YYNGEE in the germline V gene. The CDR3 extends over 15 amino acids. Trimming pared 4 bases from V and 1 base from J, leaving 12 bases between. The DNA for the CDR3 is TGTGCCAGCAGCCCCCGGGAGAGGTCCTACAATGAGCAGTTCTTC. This encodes CASSPRERSYNEQFF.

V gene TRBV7-9 combines with J gene TRBJ2-5, with 12 bases fitting TRBD2. CDR3 size: 15 residues. The junction had 5 bases not matched to a gene; V was cut back by 0 bases and J by 9 bases. Per the germline V gene, CDR1 is SEHNR and CDR2 is FQNEAQ (reference sequence). The CDR3: CASSLAPLAGGAQYF. The CDR3 DNA reads TGTGCCAGCAGCTTAGCCCCTCTAGCGGGGGGGGCCCAGTACTTC. Full variable domain (remainder filled in from reference TRBV7-9 and TRBJ2-5): DTGVSQNPRHKITKRGQNVTFRCDPISEHNRLYWYRQTLGQGPEFLTYFQNEAQLEKSRLLSDRFSAERPKGSFSTLEIQRTEQGDSAMYLCASSLAPLAGGAQYFGPGTRLLVL.

The chain carries TRBV3-1 (or the pseudogene TRBV3-2) and TRBJ2-1; 11 nucleotides agree with TRBD2. The ends lost 4 bases at V and 0 bases at J; junction bases unmatched: 2. CDR1 is LGHDT, CDR2 YNNKEL, per germline (reference sequence). The CDR3 has 16 amino acids. For the CDR3, the DNA is TGTGCCAGCAGCCCCCTAGCGGGAGGCTCCTACAATGAGCAGTTCTTC. Protein sequence: CASSPLAGGSYNEQFF.

The chain couples TRBV6-5 to TRBJ2-1, with TRBD1 matching over 11 bases. V dropped 2 bases and J dropped 7; count of bases not matched to a gene: 4. Germline lookup yields CDR1 MNHEY and CDR2 SVGAGI. The CDR3 totals 15 residues. The CDR3 here is CASSYGTGGANEQFF. CDR3 DNA sequence: TGTGCCAGCAGTTACGGGACAGGGGGGGCGAATGAGCAGTTCTTC.

The chain recombines TRBV27 with TRBJ1-5; unclear D gene. CDR1 and CDR2 (germline): MNHEY, SMNVEV (reference sequence). V gave up 6 bases and J gave up 1 base, with 16 bases separating them. This CDR3 comprises 16 residues. The CDR3 coding sequence is TGTGCCAGCAGCCACTCTCCCCCCCTCAGCAATCAGCCCCAGCATTTT. This gives the protein CASSHSPPLSNQPQHF.

In DNA, the CDR3 is TGTGCCAGCAGCTTAGTGGCGGGAAAAGAGACCCAGTACTTC. Translated, it gives CASSLVAGKETQYF. The V gene is TRBV7-9, the J gene TRBJ2-5; possibly TRBD2 for D (6 bases). CDR3 size: 14 residues. V was cut by 1 base and J by 3 bases, with 9 bases left in between. Germline V gives CDR1 SEHNR, CDR2 FQNEAQ (reference sequence).

This rearrangement joins TRBV30 to TRBJ2-5, with 7 bases aligning to TRBD1. This CDR3 has 13 residues. The ends lost 5 bases at V and 1 base at J; junction bases unmatched: 4. The germline gives CDR1 GTSNPN, CDR2 SVGIG (reference sequence). The CDR3: CAWATGAQETQYF. In nucleotides, the CDR3 is TGTGCCTGGGCAACAGGGGCCCAAGAGACCCAGTACTTC.

This clone was observed a single time. V is TRBV11-2 and J is TRBJ1-4, with TRBD1 matching over 7 bases. CDR3 length: 16 residues. Trimming cost V 2 bases and J 5 bases; bases outside gene matches: 8. Per the germline V gene, CDR1 is SGHAT and CDR2 is FQNNGV. For the CDR3, the DNA is TGTGCCAGCAGCTTAAGACGACAGGGACCGAATGAAAAACTGTTTTTT. Translating gives CASSLRRQGPNEKLFF.

The chain is built from TRBV7-9 and TRBJ1-2, with 8 bases that match TRBD1. Trimming cost V 5 bases and J 4 bases; bases outside gene matches: 3. CDR1 is SEHNR and CDR2 is FQNEAQ in the germline V gene (reference sequence). The length of the CDR3 is 13 residues. The CDR3 nucleotides are TGTGCCAGCAGCGCAGGGGGCACCTATGGCTACACCTTC. Its translation is CASSAGGTYGYTF.

The V and J genes are TRBV5-6 and TRBJ2-7, with a weak D call TRBD1 (6 bases). Germline V gives CDR1 SGHDT, CDR2 YYEEEE. CDR3 size: 14 residues. V was trimmed by 2 bases and J by 0 bases, leaving 9 bases between them. CDR3 DNA sequence: TGTGCCAGCAGCTTCCGGGACACCTCCTACGAGCAGTACTTC. Protein sequence: CASSFRDTSYEQYF.

V and J are TRBV5-1 and TRBJ1-1; 7 nucleotides match TRBD1. V lost 3 bases and J lost 4; bases outside the gene matches: 9. Germline V gives CDR1 SGHRS, CDR2 YFSETQ. The CDR3 has 15 amino acids. Here the CDR3 reads CASSSNRGQGTEAFF. The CDR3 bases are TGCGCCAGCAGCTCAAACAGGGGCCAGGGCACTGAAGCTTTCTTT.

The chain recombines TRBV4-2 with TRBJ2-2, with 7 bases fitting TRBD2. Trimming removed 0 bases from V and 7 bases from J; junction bases left unmatched: 8. CDR1 LGHNA and CDR2 YNFKEQ come from the germline V gene. CDR3 size: 16 residues. The CDR3 reads CASSQERAGVHGELFF. The CDR3 nucleotides are TGTGCCAGCAGCCAAGAACGGGCGGGAGTTCACGGGGAGCTGTTTTTT.

This chain links TRBV2 with TRBJ2-7; D might be TRBD1 (6 bases). The CDR3 length is 13 residues. Germline V gene sequence: CDR1 SNHLY, CDR2 FYNNEI. V lost 6 bases and J 3 bases, leaving 12 bases between the germline ends. CDR3 protein: CASSQDSLYEQYF. CDR3 in DNA: TGTGCCAGCAGCCAGGACAGTCTCTACGAGCAGTACTTC. The variable domain in full, completed from reference TRBV2 and TRBJ2-7, reads EPEVTQTPSHQVTQMGQEVILRCVPISNHLYFYWYRQILGQKVEFLVSFYNNEISEKSEIFDDQFSVERPDGSNFTLKIRSTKLEDSAMYFCASSQDSLYEQYFGPGTRLTVT.

The chain recombines TRBV30 with TRBJ2-7, with D possibly matching TRBD1 (5 bases). This CDR3 has 14 amino acids. Germline assignment: CDR1 GTSNPN and CDR2 SVGIG (reference sequence). Trimming took 1 base from V and 6 from J, leaving 16 bases between them. The CDR3 nucleotides read TGTGCCTGGAGTGGGGCAGGGTATACGGGCGAGCAGTACTTC. Amino acid sequence: CAWSGAGYTGEQYF.

This chain connects TRBV30 to TRBJ1-1; 9 nucleotides agree with TRBD1. V lost 8 bases to trimming and J lost 0 bases; unmatched junction nucleotides: 1. This CDR3 spans 12 amino acids. Per germline, CDR1 GTSNPN and CDR2 SVGIG (reference sequence). CDR3 sequence: CAGQGMNTEAFF. CDR3 in DNA: TGTGCCGGACAGGGGATGAACACTGAAGCTTTCTTT.

A note on this clone: Distinct nucleotide sequences in the sample also encode this CDR3. The rearrangement joins TRBV7-9 to TRBJ2-3, with D possibly matching TRBD1 (6 bases). Germline-derived CDR1 and CDR2 are SEHNR and FQNEAQ (reference sequence). The CDR3 consists of 18 residues. Trimming removed 5 bases from V and 0 bases from J, with 21 bases in between. As DNA, the CDR3 is TGTGCCAGCAGCCCCGGGACATCGGGAAACCCTAGCACAGATACGCAGTATTTT. Encoded protein: CASSPGTSGNPSTDTQYF.

The chain has TRBV30 and TRBJ1-1; 7 bases align to TRBD1. The V gene's germline CDR1 is GTSNPN and CDR2 SVGIG (reference sequence). The CDR3 loop spans 16 amino acids. Trimming cost V 3 bases and J 3 bases; bases outside gene matches: 13. CDR3: CAWRANRGTLDTEAFF. CDR3 coding DNA: TGTGCCTGGAGGGCTAACAGGGGTACCCTGGACACTGAAGCTTTCTTT.